Listed here is a single T cell receptor beta chain. Only in-frame clones appear in the TCRdb table, and some are missing; sequencing was by immunoSEQ multiplex PCR. The sample contains over 5,500 clones, roughly 70% of which appear only once. The data were obtained in a study of tumor-infiltrating lymphocytes in localized non-small cell lung cancer. As for the study in general: Patients included smokers and never-smokers with various histologies, some sampled after neoadjuvant chemotherapy. Each patient gave resected tumor and non-adjacent uninvolved lung tissue.

CDR1 is SGDLS and CDR2 is YYNGEE in the germline V gene. The CDR3 contains 12 residues. Trimming pared 0 bases from V and 8 bases from J, leaving 8 bases between. The V call is TRBV9, the J call TRBJ1-2, with TRBD1 as a possible D gene (5 bases). Material: lung tumor tissue. The sequence came from a human donor with non-small cell lung cancer. CDR3 sequence: CASSVVGGGYTF. CDR3 nucleotides: TGTGCCAGCAGCGTAGTCGGGGGAGGCTACACCTTC.